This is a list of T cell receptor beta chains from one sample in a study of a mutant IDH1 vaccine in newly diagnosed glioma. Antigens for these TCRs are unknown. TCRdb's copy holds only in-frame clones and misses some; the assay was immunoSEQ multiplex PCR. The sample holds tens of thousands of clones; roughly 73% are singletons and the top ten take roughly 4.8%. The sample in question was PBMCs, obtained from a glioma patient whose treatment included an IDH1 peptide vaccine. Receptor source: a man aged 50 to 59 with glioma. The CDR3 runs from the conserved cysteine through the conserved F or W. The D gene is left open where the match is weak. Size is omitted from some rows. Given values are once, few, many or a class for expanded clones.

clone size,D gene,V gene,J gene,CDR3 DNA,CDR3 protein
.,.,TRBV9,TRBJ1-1,TGTGCCAGCAGCGTAGGGGTAAGGGACACTGAAGCTTTCTTT,CASSVGVRDTEAFF
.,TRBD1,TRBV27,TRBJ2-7,TGTGCCAGCAGCGACAGGGGCCTGGGCGAGCAGTACTTC,CASSDRGLGEQYF
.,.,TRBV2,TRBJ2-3,TGTGCCAGCAGTGAAGCGCTGGATTGGCGCAAACGGACAGATACGCAGTATTTT,CASSEALDWRKRTDTQYF
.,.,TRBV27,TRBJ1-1,TGTGCCAGCAGTCCGAGAGACATGAACACTGAAGCTTTCTTT,CASSPRDMNTEAFF
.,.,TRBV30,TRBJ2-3,TGTGCCTGGAGTGTTCCTAGTCGTGCGCAGTATTTT,CAWSVPSRAQYF
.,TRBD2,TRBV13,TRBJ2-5,TGTGCCAGCAGCTTAGTGGGGACTAGCGGGGGGCGAGAGACCCAGTACTTC,CASSLVGTSGGRETQYF
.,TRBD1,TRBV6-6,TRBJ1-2,TGTGCCAGCAGACACACCGACAGGGCCTATGGCTACACCTTC,CASRHTDRAYGYTF
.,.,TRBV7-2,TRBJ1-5,TGTGCCAGCAGCGGAGGACGGACTGATCAGCCCCAGCATTTT,CASSGGRTDQPQHF
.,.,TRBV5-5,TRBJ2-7,TGTGCCAGCAGCTTGGGTGCAGCCCTCCGACCCTACGAGCAGTACTTC,CASSLGAALRPYEQYF
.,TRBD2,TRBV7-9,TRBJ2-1,TGTGCCAGCAGCTTAGGATCGGGGGGCTACAATGAGCAGTTCTTC,CASSLGSGGYNEQFF
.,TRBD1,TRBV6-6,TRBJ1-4,TGTGCCAGCCTACAGGGACAGGCTAATGAAAAACTGTTTTTT,CASLQGQANEKLFF
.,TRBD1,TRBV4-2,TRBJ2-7,TGTGCCAGCAGCAGCTCCAGGGGGTCCTACGAGCAGTACTTC,CASSSSRGSYEQYF
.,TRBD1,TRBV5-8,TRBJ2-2,TGTGCCAGCAGTGAGCCGGGACAGGGTACCGGGGAGCTGTTTTTT,CASSEPGQGTGELFF
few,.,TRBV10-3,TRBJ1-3,TGTGCCATCAGTGAGTCGGACTCATACTCTGGAAACACCATATATTTT,CAISESDSYSGNTIYF
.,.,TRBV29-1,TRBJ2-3,TGCAGCGTCCTTAGGGGGATGGGGTTGTTAGATACGCAGTATTTT,CSVLRGMGLLDTQYF
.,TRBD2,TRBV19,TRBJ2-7,TGTGCCAGTAGTGCCCAGCGGGGGGTTTACGAGCAGTACTTC,CASSAQRGVYEQYF
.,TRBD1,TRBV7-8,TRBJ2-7,TGTGCCAGCAGCTTAAGGGACAGAAGCTCCTACGAGCAGTACTTC,CASSLRDRSSYEQYF